The entry below describes one T cell receptor beta chain. This entry is derived from a study of blood T cell repertoires in COVID-19. Study-level information: The United States, Italy and Spain supplied acute and convalescent COVID-19 samples. The cDNA or gDNA used as material had been derived from T cells, B-cell-depleted T cells, or PBMCs.

The CDR3 is 15 residues long. Germline V CDR1 and CDR2: SGHAT, FQNNGV. The V gene lost 0 bases and the J gene lost 8 bases, with 11 bases spanning the gap. In the source study's methods: Amplification with reference gene primers provided the estimates of nucleated cell counts. Profiled with immunoSEQ multiplex PCR; TCRdb holds only in-frame clones, not every one. V and J calls and clone size are copied from that table; D and trimming were computed from the DNA. The sample records approximately 99,000 clones, around 90% being singletons. This clonotype was sampled from a man in his fifties or sixties with COVID-19, enrolled during active disease. The chain is built from TRBV11-2 and TRBJ1-6; the D is unclear. Material for sequencing was peripheral blood. CDR3 nucleotide sequence: TGTGCCAGCAGCTTAGAGTGGGGAGGGCATTCACCCCTCCACTTT. Protein sequence: CASSLEWGGHSPLHF.